This entry features one TCR beta chain sequence. Its antigen is not identified. It was into CD45RA+ naive and CD45RA-negative memory subsets that the CD4+ cells were split. This sample stems from a study of shared clonotypes between healthy human individuals. Findings of the study overall: Despite large depth, rarefaction showed incomplete sorted-subset sequencing. Generation of non-shared clonotypes was less probable than generation of clonotypes shared by all four donors.

Per the original data handling: Filtering differed for immunoSEQ, which gave only junction sequences without quality scores. Repertoires were generated with immunoSEQ multiplex PCR, while TCRdb's copy carries only in-frame clones and drops some. D and trimming come from the DNA, and the V and J calls and clone size come from that table. In the table there are over a million clones, 75% to 85% of which are singletons. V lost 1 base to trimming and J lost 0 bases, with 9 bases between them. Germline V gene lookup returns CDR1 MDHEN and CDR2 SYDVKM. This CDR3 spans 15 amino acids. The source is a man aged 18-30 years in good health. Some clones in this sample may be carry-over from other donors' samples. The chain joins TRBV28 to TRBJ1-1, with D hard to call. Specimen: memory CD4+ T cells from PBMCs. The subset denotes: CD45RA-negative fraction. For the CDR3, the DNA is TGTGCCAGCAGTTTATCGGCCGTCATGAACACTGAAGCTTTCTTT. Its protein is CASSLSAVMNTEAFF.